The rows below give T cell receptor beta chains drawn from one sample of a study of T-cell memory formation after mild COVID-19. MiXCR, run by TCRdb on the 5' RACE reads, gives a single entry per CDR3 protein. This table holds over 300,000 distinct CDR3 sequences, 20% to 25% found once. The source material was PBMCs or a T cell subset sorted from them (not recorded which). Every receptor here comes from a man younger than 35 who had mild COVID-19 (a few samples of this study predate the infection). Cell type and time point are not known. Each CDR3 is given with its conserved first and last residue. Each record gives: clone size, V gene, D gene, CDR3 length, J gene, CDR3 protein, CDR3 DNA. A D gene is named only where the DNA matches it firmly. Only part of the rows carry a size: once, few, many, or a class if the clone is expanded.

>few|TRBV9|TRBD2|17|TRBJ2-3
CASSPSPFRGGSDTQYF
TGTGCCAGCAGCCCGAGCCCTTTCCGGGGGGGGTCAGATACGCAGTATTTT
>-|TRBV4-1|-|13|TRBJ1-2
CASSQVGEHGYTF
TGCGCCAGCAGCCAAGTAGGGGAGCATGGCTACACCTTC
>few|TRBV5-1|TRBD1|13|TRBJ2-5
CASRTGDGETQYF
TGCGCCAGCAGAACAGGGGACGGGGAGACCCAGTACTTC
>-|TRBV20-1|-|14|TRBJ1-5
CSATDPQLLQPQHF
TGCAGTGCGACCGACCCCCAGCTGTTGCAGCCCCAGCATTTT
>few|TRBV4-2|TRBD2|16|TRBJ2-1
CASSQRAGGAYNEQFF
TGTGCCAGCAGCCAAAGGGCGGGGGGTGCCTACAATGAGCAGTTCTTC
>few|TRBV4-3|TRBD2|15|TRBJ2-4
CASSPGEGKRNIQYF
TGCGCCAGCAGCCCCGGGGAGGGGAAGAGAAACATTCAGTACTTC
>few|TRBV6-2/TRBV6-3|-|14|TRBJ2-3
CASSYPQSTDTQYF
TGTGCCAGCAGTTACCCCCAAAGCACAGATACGCAGTATTTT
>few|TRBV12-3/TRBV12-4|TRBD1|14|TRBJ2-4
CASSADRAVYIQYF
TGTGCCAGCAGTGCCGACAGGGCCGTATACATTCAGTACTTC
>few|TRBV7-9|-|17|TRBJ2-3
CASSHLAGQYRGDTQYF
TGTGCCAGCAGCCACCTTGCGGGACAGTACCGCGGAGATACGCAGTATTTT
>many|TRBV3-1|TRBD2|13|TRBJ2-2
CASSQGGTRELFF
TGTGCCAGCAGCCAGGGAGGGACCCGGGAGCTGTTTTTT
>-|TRBV29-1|-|10|TRBJ2-2
CSVRRGELFF
TGCAGCGTTCGGCGGGGGGAGCTGTTTTTT
>-|TRBV7-2|-|14|TRBJ2-5
CASSPSEARETQYF
TGTGCCAGCAGCCCTAGCGAGGCGCGAGAGACCCAGTACTTC
>-|TRBV11-2|-|14|TRBJ2-7
CASSLDRLSPEQYF
TGTGCCAGCAGCTTAGATAGGTTATCGCCCGAGCAGTACTTC
>-|TRBV27|-|15|TRBJ2-5
CASSFVGQPQETQYF
TGTGCCAGCAGTTTTGTAGGGCAGCCACAAGAGACCCAGTACTTC
>few|TRBV3-1|-|15|TRBJ2-2
CASSQWGNDGGELFF
TGTGCCAGCAGCCAATGGGGTAATGATGGCGGGGAGCTGTTTTTT
>few|TRBV20-1|-|16|TRBJ2-1
CSARGSSANTYNEQFF
TGCAGTGCTAGGGGTTCTAGCGCTAATACCTACAATGAGCAGTTCTTC
>-|TRBV5-1|-|12|TRBJ2-2
CASRQDTGELFF
TGCGCCAGCAGGCAGGACACCGGGGAGCTGTTTTTT
>few|TRBV12-3/TRBV12-4|TRBD2|15|TRBJ2-5
CASRPGTSGLGTQYF
TGTGCCAGCAGACCCGGGACTAGCGGCTTGGGGACCCAGTACTTC
>-|TRBV6-2/TRBV6-3|TRBD2|15|TRBJ2-7
CASSYSVERGEEQYF
TGTGCCAGCAGTTACTCGGTCGAGCGGGGAGAGGAGCAGTACTTC
>-|TRBV4-1|TRBD2|15|TRBJ2-1
CASSGRGGSYNEQFF
TGCGCCAGCAGCGGGCGGGGGGGCTCCTACAATGAGCAGTTCTTC
>-|TRBV11-2|-|13|TRBJ1-5
CASSLNSYQPQHF
TGTGCCAGCAGCTTAAACAGCTATCAGCCCCAGCATTTT
>-|TRBV5-1|-|16|TRBJ2-3
CASSSGVAGVTDTQYF
TGCGCCAGCAGCTCGGGAGTGGCAGGGGTCACAGATACGCAGTATTTT
>few|TRBV28|TRBD2|17|TRBJ2-3
CASSWGGTSGATDTQYF
TGTGCCAGCAGTTGGGGCGGGACTAGCGGGGCAACAGATACGCAGTATTTT
>few|TRBV5-1|-|14|TRBJ2-5
CASSFGGREETQYF
TGCGCCAGCAGCTTTGGAGGAAGGGAAGAGACCCAGTACTTC
>many|TRBV7-6|-|13|TRBJ2-7
CASGTLSSYEQYF
TGTGCCAGCGGAACTCTAAGCTCCTACGAGCAGTACTTC
>-|TRBV28|-|14|TRBJ1-6
CASSQGQPTSPLHF
TGTGCCAGCAGCCAAGGACAGCCAACCTCACCCCTCCACTTT
>few|TRBV10-3|-|14|TRBJ2-5
CAIRRGLNQETQYF
TGTGCCATCAGACGGGGGCTAAACCAAGAGACCCAGTACTTC
>-|TRBV7-9|TRBD1|16|TRBJ2-1
CASSPRGQGNLNEQFF
TGTGCCAGCAGCCCCCGGGGACAGGGGAATCTCAATGAGCAGTTCTTC
>few|TRBV7-6|TRBD1|16|TRBJ1-6
CASSLGGQAYNSPLHF
TGTGCCAGCAGCTTAGGCGGACAGGCCTATAATTCACCCCTCCACTTT
>-|TRBV30|-|13|TRBJ2-7
CAWSGGGKYEQYF
TGTGCCTGGAGTGGAGGGGGGAAATACGAGCAGTACTTC
>-|TRBV28|-|14|TRBJ2-2
CASITQGSTGELFF
TGTGCCAGCATTACACAGGGCTCCACCGGGGAGCTGTTTTTT
>-|TRBV20-1|-|15|TRBJ2-3
CSARDWARSTDTQYF
TGCAGTGCTAGAGATTGGGCTAGGAGTACAGATACGCAGTATTTT
>few|TRBV9|TRBD1|15|TRBJ1-4
CASSPPGTGEEKLFF
TGTGCCAGCAGCCCGCCCGGGACAGGGGAAGAAAAACTGTTTTTT
>few|TRBV6-6|-|16|TRBJ1-2
CASSYYPRAGAEGYTF
TGTGCCAGCAGTTACTACCCGAGGGCCGGGGCGGAGGGCTACACCTTC
>-|TRBV12-3/TRBV12-4|TRBD2|16|TRBJ2-5
CASSLTSGAHFETQYF
TGTGCCAGCAGTTTGACTAGCGGGGCACACTTCGAGACCCAGTACTTC
>few|TRBV7-3|-|18|TRBJ2-3
CASSLTPRISASTDTQYF
TGTGCCAGCAGCTTAACGCCCCGCATCAGTGCTAGCACAGATACGCAGTATTTT
>many|TRBV4-1|-|15|TRBJ2-3
CASSQRGGPADTQYF
TGCGCCAGCAGCCAGCGAGGGGGGCCAGCAGATACGCAGTATTTT
>few|TRBV15|TRBD1|18|TRBJ2-1
CATSKTPGGSFPSDEQFF
TGTGCCACCAGCAAAACTCCAGGGGGCTCTTTCCCTTCAGATGAGCAGTTCTTC
>-|TRBV4-1|-|16|TRBJ1-2
CASSQGAGQGNYGYTF
TGCGCCAGCAGCCAAGGGGCCGGCCAGGGCAACTATGGCTACACCTTC